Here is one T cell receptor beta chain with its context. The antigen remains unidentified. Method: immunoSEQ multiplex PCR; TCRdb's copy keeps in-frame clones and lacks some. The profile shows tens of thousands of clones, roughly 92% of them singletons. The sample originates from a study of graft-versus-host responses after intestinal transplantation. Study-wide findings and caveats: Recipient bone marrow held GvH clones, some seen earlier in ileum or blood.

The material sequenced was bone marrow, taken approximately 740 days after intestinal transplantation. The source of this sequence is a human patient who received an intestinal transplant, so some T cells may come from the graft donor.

The CDR3 DNA sequence: TGTGCCAGCAGTTTTTGGGGGGGGAAAAGCGAGCAGTACTTC. Its protein product is CASSFWGGKSEQYF. This chain connects TRBV28 to TRBJ2-7; 7 bases align to TRBD2. This CDR3 comprises 14 residues. CDR1 MDHEN and CDR2 SYDVKM come from the germline V gene. V lost 3 bases and J lost 6; bases outside the gene matches: 8.